One and the same sample provided the 10 T cell receptor beta chains below, sequenced in a study of response to subunit inactivated influenza vaccine listed by TCRdb under 2018. Libraries came from RT-PCR. Data came from an Illumina HiSeq 2500. In TCRdb, the public reads were trimmed at Q25 with fastp and aligned with MiXCR, with productive beta chains retained. Rows are unified per CDR3 protein, each entry keeping the most common DNA and genes. Within this sample are over 750,000 distinct CDR3 sequences, with around 21% of them counted one time only. Clones ranked in the top ten supply roughly a tenth of the sample. The starting material was PBMCs from blood, obtained 5 days after vaccination. The receptors here all came from a man aged 45-65 years who received an inactivated influenza vaccine. Donor details come from another sample of the same person, matched by shared clones.

Only a few counts were recorded for this clonotype. The rearrangement uses TRBV12-3 or TRBV12-4 and TRBJ2-2, with 8 nucleotides matching TRBD1. The CDR3 has 15 amino acids. V lost 5 bases, J lost 4 bases, and 6 bases stayed unmatched. This CDR3 reads CASSEIDRGTGELFF. As DNA, the CDR3 is TGTGCCAGCAGTGAGATCGACAGGGGCACCGGGGAGCTGTTTTTT.

This clonotype was seen ten or more times. The rearrangement joins TRBV5-1 to TRBJ1-1; tentatively, D is TRBD1 (6 bases). Germline loops: CDR1 SGHRS, CDR2 YFSETQ. The V end lost 3 bases, the J end lost 1 base, and 10 bases lay between the germline ends. The CDR3 extends over 14 amino acids. This chain's CDR3 is CASSSGTRNTEAFF. CDR3 in DNA: TGCGCCAGCAGCTCTGGGACAAGGAACACTGAAGCTTTCTTT.

The rearrangement links TRBV12-3 or TRBV12-4 to TRBJ2-5, with D tentatively TRBD1 or TRBD2 (6 bases each). CDR3 length equals 15 residues. V was clipped by 3 bases and J by 6 bases, with 17 bases between them. CDR3 sequence (DNA): TGTGCCAGCAGTTTCCAGGACATAGGGGGGAAGACCCAGTACTTC. Amino acid sequence: CASSFQDIGGKTQYF.

The chain combines TRBV5-1 with TRBJ2-5; no clear D. There are 14 residues in the CDR3. CDR1 SGHRS and CDR2 YFSETQ come from the germline V gene. V lost 1 base and J 5 bases, leaving 12 bases between the germline ends. The CDR3 loop reads CASSLSSRGETQYF. CDR3 nucleotide sequence: TGCGCCAGCAGCTTGTCGTCCCGTGGGGAGACCCAGTACTTC.

This clonotype was picked up a small number of times. V gene TRBV12-3 or TRBV12-4 combines with J gene TRBJ1-2, with D perhaps matching TRBD1 (5 bases). V was clipped by 7 bases and J by 0 bases, with 15 bases between them. The CDR3 covers 15 residues. CDR3 in amino acids: CASKPPGTSNYGYTF. The CDR3 DNA is TGTGCCAGCAAGCCACCCGGGACCTCTAACTATGGCTACACCTTC.

CDR3 nucleotides: TGTGCCAGCAGCCAAGGGCCTAGCGGGGGGGACAATGAGCAGTTCTTC. It is translated as CASSQGPSGGDNEQFF. This chain uses TRBV4-2 with TRBJ2-1; 12 bases match TRBD2. Per germline, CDR1 LGHNA and CDR2 YNFKEQ. The CDR3 loop spans 16 amino acids. The trim removed 1 base at V and 5 bases at J, leaving 3 bases unmatched.

This clonotype was observed a few times. This rearrangement joins TRBV6-1 to TRBJ1-5; 7 bases are a match to TRBD1. Unmatched junction bases numbered 17, after V lost 11 bases and J lost 7 bases. The CDR3 has 15 amino acids. Germline V gives CDR1 MNHNS, CDR2 SASEGT. The CDR3 protein is CASRGDRVVGQPQHF. In DNA, the CDR3 is TGTGCCTCTCGGGGTGACAGGGTCGTTGGACAGCCCCAGCATTTT.

The chain employs TRBV2 and TRBJ2-5; 12 bases agree with TRBD2. The germline V gene encodes CDR1 SNHLY and CDR2 FYNNEI. The CDR3 spans 15 residues. The V segment lost 5 bases and the J segment 5 bases; nucleotides outside the gene matches: 6. In nucleotides, the CDR3 is TGTGCCAGCAGTTCTAGCGGGGGGGCGATGGAGACCCAGTACTTC. It encodes CASSSSGGAMETQYF.

Only a few counts were recorded for this clonotype. The chain is built from TRBV12-3 or TRBV12-4 and TRBJ2-7; D call uncertain. The CDR3 loop spans 14 amino acids. Trimming shortened V by 4 bases and J by 2 bases, and 12 bases separated the two germline ends. CDR3 sequence (DNA): TGTGCCAGCAGTTCGACGGCAAGGACCTACGAGCAGTACTTC. It yields the protein CASSSTARTYEQYF.

The chain joins TRBV5-1 to TRBJ2-7; D is perhaps TRBD1 or TRBD2 (9 bases each). Between the trimmed V and J ends, which lost 5 bases and 4 bases, there was a span of 28 bases. The CDR3 covers 18 residues. Germline V gene data show CDR1 as SGHRS and CDR2 as YFSETQ. In DNA form, the CDR3 reads TGCGCCAGCAGGGCCGGGACAGGGACAGGGACTAGCACATACGAGCAGTACTTC. Its translation: CASRAGTGTGTSTYEQYF.